The clone carrying this TCR beta chain came up once. The antigen is undetermined. Produced via immunoSEQ multiplex PCR; TCRdb's table is partial and in-frame only. The sample holds 50,000 to 65,000 clones, approximately 84% seen once. The time point is: week 11, during vaccination. Every vaccine dose comprised 300 ug of mutant IDH1 20-mer peptide plus topical imiquimod. This record belongs to a study of a mutant IDH1 vaccine in newly diagnosed glioma. The CDR3 has 12 residues. Germline V gene sequence: CDR1 SGHTA, CDR2 FQGNSA. The V gene end was trimmed by 8 bases and the J gene end by 11 bases; junction bases not matched to a gene: 6. Study observations and caveats: Vaccine-induced responses were seen in about 95% of patients, spanning several MHC alleles. Shifts in the top peripheral T cell clonotypes seemed unrelated to pseudoprogression.

The receptor was derived from a woman aged 50 to 60 with glioma. The chain employs TRBV7-2 and TRBJ1-6; 7 nucleotides line up with TRBD1. The material was PBMCs, obtained from a glioma patient whose treatment included an IDH1 peptide vaccine. This CDR3 reads CASCGTAPPLHF. CDR3 in DNA: TGTGCCAGCTGTGGGACAGCACCACCCCTCCACTTT.